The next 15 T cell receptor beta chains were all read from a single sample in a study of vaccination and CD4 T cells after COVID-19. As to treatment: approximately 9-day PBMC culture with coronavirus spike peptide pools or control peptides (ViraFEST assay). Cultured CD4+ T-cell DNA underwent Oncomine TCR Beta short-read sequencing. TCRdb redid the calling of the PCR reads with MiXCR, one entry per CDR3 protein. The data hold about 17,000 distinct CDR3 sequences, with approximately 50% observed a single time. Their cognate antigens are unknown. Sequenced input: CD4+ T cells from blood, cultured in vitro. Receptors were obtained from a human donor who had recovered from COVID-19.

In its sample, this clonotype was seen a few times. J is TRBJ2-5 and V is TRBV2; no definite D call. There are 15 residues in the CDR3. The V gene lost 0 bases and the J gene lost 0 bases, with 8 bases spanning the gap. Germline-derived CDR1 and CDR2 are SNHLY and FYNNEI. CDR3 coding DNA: TGTGCCAGCAGTGAAGCGGGTAGCAACCAAGAGACCCAGTACTTC. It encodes CASSEAGSNQETQYF.

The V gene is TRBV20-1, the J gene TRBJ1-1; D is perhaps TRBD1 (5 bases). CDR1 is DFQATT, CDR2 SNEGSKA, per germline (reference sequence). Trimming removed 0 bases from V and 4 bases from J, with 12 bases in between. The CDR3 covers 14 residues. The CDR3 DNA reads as TGCAGTGCTAGAGATGGGGGGTGGGTCACTGAAGCTTTCTTT. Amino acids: CSARDGGWVTEAFF.

The CDR3 nucleotides read TGTGCCAGCAGTTACGCTCTAGCGGGGGGCCAAGAGACCCAGTACTTC. Its translation is CASSYALAGGQETQYF. This chain connects TRBV6-5 to TRBJ2-5; TRBD2 aligns across 11 bases. With V trimmed by 2 bases and J by 1 base, 3 bases remained unmatched. Per germline, CDR1 MNHEY and CDR2 SVGAGI. This CDR3 contains 16 residues.

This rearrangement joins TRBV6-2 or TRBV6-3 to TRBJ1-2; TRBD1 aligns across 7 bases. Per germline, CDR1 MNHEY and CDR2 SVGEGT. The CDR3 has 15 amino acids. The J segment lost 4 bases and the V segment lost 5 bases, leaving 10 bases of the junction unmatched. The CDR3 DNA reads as TGTGCCAGCAGTAAGACAGGGAATATTCCCTATGGCTACACCTTC. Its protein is CASSKTGNIPYGYTF.

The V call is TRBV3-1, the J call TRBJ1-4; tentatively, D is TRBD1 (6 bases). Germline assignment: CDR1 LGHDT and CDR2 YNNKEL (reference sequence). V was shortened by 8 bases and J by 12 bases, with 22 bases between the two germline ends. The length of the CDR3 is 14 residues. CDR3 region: CASREGRWGAELFF. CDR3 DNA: TGTGCCAGCCGCGAGGGGAGATGGGGGGCCGAACTGTTTTTT.

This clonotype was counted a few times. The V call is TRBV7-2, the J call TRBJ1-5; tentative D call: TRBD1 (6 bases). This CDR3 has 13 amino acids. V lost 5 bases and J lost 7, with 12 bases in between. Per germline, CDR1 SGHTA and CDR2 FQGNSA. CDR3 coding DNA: TGTGCCAGCAGCACGCAGGGGAACCAGCCCCAGCATTTT. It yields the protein CASSTQGNQPQHF.

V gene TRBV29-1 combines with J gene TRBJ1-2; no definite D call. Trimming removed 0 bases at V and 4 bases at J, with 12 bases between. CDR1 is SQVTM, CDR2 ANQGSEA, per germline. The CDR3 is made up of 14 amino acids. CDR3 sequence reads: CSVEDRDVIYGYTF. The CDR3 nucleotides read TGCAGCGTTGAAGATCGGGATGTTATCTATGGCTACACCTTC.

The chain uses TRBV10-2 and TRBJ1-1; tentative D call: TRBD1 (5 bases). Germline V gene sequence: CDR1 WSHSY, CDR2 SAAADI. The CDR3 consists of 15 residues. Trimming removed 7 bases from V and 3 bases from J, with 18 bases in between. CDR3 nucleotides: TGCGCCAGCACTGGGGGGACCGGCTGGGACACTGAAGCTTTCTTT. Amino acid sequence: CASTGGTGWDTEAFF.

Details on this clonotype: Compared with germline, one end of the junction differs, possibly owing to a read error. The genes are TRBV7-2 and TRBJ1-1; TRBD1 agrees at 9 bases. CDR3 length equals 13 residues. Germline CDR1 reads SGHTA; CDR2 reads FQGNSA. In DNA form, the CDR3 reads TGTGCCAGCAGCCAAGGACAGGGGTCTGAAGCTCTCTTT. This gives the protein CASSQGQGSEALF.

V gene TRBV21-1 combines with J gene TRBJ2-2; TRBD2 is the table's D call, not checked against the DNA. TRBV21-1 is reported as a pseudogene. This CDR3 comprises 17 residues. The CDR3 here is CASSPTLLARNTGELFF. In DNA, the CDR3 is TGTGCCAGCAGCCCTACTCTGCTAGCGAGGAACACCGGGGAGCTGTTTTTT.

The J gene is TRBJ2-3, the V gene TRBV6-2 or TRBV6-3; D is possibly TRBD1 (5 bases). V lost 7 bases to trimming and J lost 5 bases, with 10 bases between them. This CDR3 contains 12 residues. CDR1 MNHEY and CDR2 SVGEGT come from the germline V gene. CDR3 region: CASNQGVDTQYF. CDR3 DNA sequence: TGTGCCAGCAATCAAGGGGTAGATACGCAGTATTTT.

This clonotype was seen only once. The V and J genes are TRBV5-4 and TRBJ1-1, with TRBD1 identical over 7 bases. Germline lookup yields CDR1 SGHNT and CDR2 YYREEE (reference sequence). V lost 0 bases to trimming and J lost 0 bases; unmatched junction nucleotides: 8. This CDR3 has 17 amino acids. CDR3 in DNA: TGTGCCAGCAGCTTGGGACAGGGCCTTAAGTTGAACACTGAAGCTTTCTTT. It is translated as CASSLGQGLKLNTEAFF.

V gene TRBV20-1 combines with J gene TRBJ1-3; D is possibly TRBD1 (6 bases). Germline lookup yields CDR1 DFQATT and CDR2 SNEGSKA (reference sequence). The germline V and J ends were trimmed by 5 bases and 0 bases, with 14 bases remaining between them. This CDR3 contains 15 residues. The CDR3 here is CSAAGTPVSGNTIYF. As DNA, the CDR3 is TGCAGTGCTGCCGGGACACCCGTCTCTGGAAACACCATATATTTT.

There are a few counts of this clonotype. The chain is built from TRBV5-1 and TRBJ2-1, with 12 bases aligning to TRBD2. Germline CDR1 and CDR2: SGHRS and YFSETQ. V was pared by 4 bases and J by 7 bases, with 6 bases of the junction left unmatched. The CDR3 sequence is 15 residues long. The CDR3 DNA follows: TGCGCCAGCAGCCGGACTAGCGGGAAAGGGAATGAGCAGTTCTTC. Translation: CASSRTSGKGNEQFF.

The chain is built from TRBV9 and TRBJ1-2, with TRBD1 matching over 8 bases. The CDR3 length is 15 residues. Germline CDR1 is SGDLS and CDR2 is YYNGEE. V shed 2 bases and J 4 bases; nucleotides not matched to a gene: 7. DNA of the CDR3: TGTGCCAGCAGCGTCCGGGACAGGCACCCCTATGGCTACACCTTC. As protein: CASSVRDRHPYGYTF.